This entry features one T cell receptor (beta chain) sequence. The antigen remains undetermined. This record belongs to a study of T cell responses to AZD1222 COVID-19 vaccine. J was trimmed by 4 bases and V by 5 bases; bases with no gene match: 8. Germline CDR1 and CDR2: SEHNR and FQNEAQ (reference sequence). The CDR3 is 15 residues long. Sequenced by immunoSEQ multiplex PCR; TCRdb stores in-frame clones only, minus some. This table holds some 63,000 clones, around 83% found once. Study-wide findings and caveats: Unmutated variant regions reportedly attract nearly half of all spike-specific TCRs.

The specimen comprised peripheral blood, sampled on day 0 of AZD1222 vaccination. The rearrangement joins TRBV7-9 to TRBJ1-5; 7 bases match TRBD1. The clonotype originates from an adult in good health. The CDR3 here is CASSAGTAGNQPQHF. The CDR3, as DNA: TGTGCCAGCAGCGCCGGGACAGCGGGGAATCAGCCCCAGCATTTT.